This entry features one T cell receptor beta chain sequence. What it binds is not known. Germline assignment: CDR1 GTSNPN and CDR2 SVGIG (reference sequence). V lost 2 bases and J lost 4, with 7 bases in between. There are 12 residues in the CDR3. This entry comes from a study of radiotherapy plus CTLA-4 blockade in lung cancer. In the study overall: Overall, roughly 17% of patients showed an objective response, while around 34% attained disease control. Findings and caveats of the study: Researchers report tumor-derived TCR clones expanding in blood after radiotherapy plus ipilimumab.

The protocol was immunoSEQ multiplex PCR, while the TCRdb copy is restricted to in-frame clones and leaves out a portion. The sample consists of some 74,000 clones, around 73% of them appearing once. The chain has TRBV30 and TRBJ2-3; no clear D. The source is a human donor with non-small cell lung cancer who had a complete response to radiotherapy plus ipilimumab. The input for sequencing was peripheral blood, taken from a patient treated with radiotherapy plus ipilimumab. The CDR3 DNA reads TGTGCCTGGAGTCCACTTTCAGATACGCAGTATTTT. Residues: CAWSPLSDTQYF.